The 22 T cell receptor beta chains below were found in one sample sequenced in a study of identical twins. TCRdb analysed the 5' RACE reads with MiXCR anew, one entry per CDR3 protein. The table has over 500,000 distinct CDR3 sequences, approximately 22% seen once. These same data were also listed under a study on T cells expressing NK-cell markers.

Sequenced material: CD4+ T cells sorted from blood. The origin of the receptors is a young woman in good health.

This clonotype turned up a few times. The gene calls are TRBV9 and TRBJ2-7; D might be TRBD2 (6 bases). CDR1 is SGDLS, CDR2 YYNGEE, per germline. This CDR3 region has 15 residues. Trimming stripped 0 bases from V and 6 bases from J, with 16 bases between. The DNA of the CDR3 is TGTGCCAGCAGCGTAGAGGGTGGGAGGAGGTCCGAGCAGTACTTC. Protein: CASSVEGGRRSEQYF.

Only a few counts were recorded for this clonotype. The chain is built from TRBV6-5 and TRBJ2-7; unclear D gene. Looked up from germline, CDR1 is MNHEY and CDR2 is SVGAGI. The CDR3 sequence is 11 residues long. Trimming left V 7 bases short and J 7 bases short, with 11 bases between. The CDR3 DNA sequence: TGTGCCAGCACCCTCCTCGGGGAGCAGTACTTC. Encoded protein: CASTLLGEQYF.

The rearrangement joins TRBV5-1 to TRBJ2-1; 7 nucleotides line up with TRBD2. V shed 0 bases and J 0 bases; nucleotides not matched to a gene: 12. Germline V CDR1 and CDR2: SGHRS, YFSETQ. This CDR3 comprises 19 residues. The chain's CDR3 is CASSLVGGSGPSSYNEQFF. CDR3 DNA sequence: TGCGCCAGCAGCTTGGTGGGCGGGAGCGGCCCAAGCTCCTACAATGAGCAGTTCTTC. Looking up the rest from reference TRBV5-1 and TRBJ2-1 gives the full variable domain: KAGVTQTPRYLIKTRGQQVTLSCSPISGHRSVSWYQQTPGQGLQFLFEYFSETQRNKGNFPGRFSGRQFSNSRSEMNVSTLELGDSALYLCASSLVGGSGPSSYNEQFFGPGTRLTVL.

The V and J genes are TRBV5-1 and TRBJ2-3; weak D call: TRBD2 (5 bases). V lost 2 bases and J lost 2, with 12 bases in between. Per the germline V gene, CDR1 is SGHRS and CDR2 is YFSETQ. The CDR3 runs to 15 residues. CDR3 DNA sequence: TGCGCCAGCAGCTTAGAGCGGCAGTCCACAGATACGCAGTATTTT. It translates to CASSLERQSTDTQYF.

The chain combines TRBV6-2 or TRBV6-3 with TRBJ2-7; the D gene is possibly TRBD2 (6 bases). The CDR3 has 15 residues. V gave up 5 bases and J gave up 5 bases, with 19 bases separating them. Germline V lookup: CDR1 MNHEY, CDR2 SVGEGT. The CDR3 loop reads CASSPTRTTLHEQYF. In nucleotides, the CDR3 is TGTGCCAGCAGTCCCACCAGGACTACCCTTCACGAGCAGTACTTC.

This clonotype was counted only a few times. V is TRBV6-2 or TRBV6-3 and J is TRBJ1-1; D is ambiguous. Trimming stripped 5 bases from V and 1 base from J, with 11 bases between. The CDR3 sequence is 14 residues long. Per the germline V gene, CDR1 is MNHEY and CDR2 is SVGEGT. DNA of the CDR3: TGTGCCAGCAGTCGCCTAACTTCGAACACTGAAGCTTTCTTT. Its translation is CASSRLTSNTEAFF.

In this sample, this clonotype turned up a few times. This rearrangement joins TRBV27 to TRBJ2-5, with D unclear. Germline loops: CDR1 MNHEY, CDR2 SMNVEV (reference sequence). The CDR3 has 12 residues. The V and J ends lost 5 bases and 4 bases respectively, with 8 bases between them. The CDR3: CASSGNSETQYF. CDR3 nucleotide sequence: TGTGCCAGCAGTGGGAACTCAGAGACCCAGTACTTC.

The chain employs TRBV18 and TRBJ2-5, with 7 bases identical to TRBD1. The V segment lost 1 base and the J segment 2 bases; nucleotides outside the gene matches: 1. This CDR3 contains 14 residues. Germline CDR1 reads KGHSH; CDR2 reads LQKENI. In DNA form, the CDR3 reads TGTGCCAGCTCACCACAGGACAGGCAAGAGACCCAGTACTTC. Its translation: CASSPQDRQETQYF.

The chain uses TRBV5-1 and TRBJ2-5, with a weak D call TRBD1 (5 bases). Germline V gene sequence: CDR1 SGHRS, CDR2 YFSETQ. This CDR3 is 12 amino acids long. Trimming pared 2 bases from V and 8 bases from J, leaving 10 bases between. The CDR3 reads CASSFPQGTQYF. CDR3 coding DNA: TGCGCCAGCAGCTTTCCCCAGGGAACCCAGTACTTC. Variable domain in full (rest from reference TRBV5-1 and TRBJ2-5): KAGVTQTPRYLIKTRGQQVTLSCSPISGHRSVSWYQQTPGQGLQFLFEYFSETQRNKGNFPGRFSGRQFSNSRSEMNVSTLELGDSALYLCASSFPQGTQYFGPGTRLLVL.

This clonotype was recorded many times. This chain uses TRBV12-3 or TRBV12-4 with TRBJ2-3; TRBD1 might be the D (5 bases). The V and J ends lost 6 bases and 5 bases respectively, with 15 bases between them. The CDR3 spans 14 residues. The CDR3 loop reads CASSPRGAIDTQYF. The CDR3 DNA is TGTGCCAGCAGCCCTAGGGGCGCGATAGATACGCAGTATTTT.

This chain uses TRBV6-2 or TRBV6-3 with TRBJ2-5; D is unresolved. The germline gives CDR1 MNHEY, CDR2 SVGEGT. The V gene lost 0 bases and the J gene lost 1 base, with 9 bases spanning the gap. The CDR3 is 15 amino acids. The CDR3 DNA reads as TGTGCCAGCAGTTACTCGATGTGGCGCCAAGAGACCCAGTACTTC. Its translation is CASSYSMWRQETQYF.

This clonotype was found once. The chain carries TRBV12-5 and TRBJ2-3; 11 bases are shared with TRBD2. The CDR3 runs 18 residues. Per germline, CDR1 LGHNT and CDR2 FRNRAP. The trim removed 3 bases at V and 1 base at J, leaving 9 bases unmatched. The CDR3 here is CASGLLAGALPRTDTQYF. Here the CDR3 DNA reads TGTGCTAGTGGTTTACTAGCGGGGGCCCTACCTCGCACAGATACGCAGTATTTT.

The J gene is TRBJ2-2, the V gene TRBV29-1; D remains ambiguous. Trimming cost V 7 bases and J 5 bases, with 8 bases left between them. The germline CDR1 and CDR2 sequences are SQVTM and ANQGSEA. The CDR3 is 11 residues long. The CDR3 protein is CSGSLTGELFF. CDR3 DNA: TGCAGCGGGTCCTTAACCGGGGAGCTGTTTTTT.

In this sample, this clonotype turned up many times. The V and J genes are TRBV6-6 and TRBJ1-2, with D possibly being TRBD1 (5 bases). The V and J ends lost 8 bases and 8 bases respectively, with 18 bases between them. This CDR3 region has 13 residues. Germline V gene sequence: CDR1 MNHNY, CDR2 SVGAGI (reference sequence). CDR3 amino acids: CASELLGAGGYTF. The CDR3 region has the DNA TGTGCCAGCGAGCTCCTAGGGGCGGGCGGCTACACCTTC.

The chain carries TRBV5-1 and TRBJ2-2; D is ambiguous. Trimming pared 4 bases from V and 0 bases from J, leaving 13 bases between. The CDR3 has 16 amino acids. CDR1 SGHRS and CDR2 YFSETQ come from the germline V gene. DNA of the CDR3: TGCGCCAGCAGCCTGATACTCCGTTCGAACACCGGGGAGCTGTTTTTT. It translates to CASSLILRSNTGELFF. Based on the CDR3 plus reference TRBV5-1 and TRBJ2-2, the full variable domain is KAGVTQTPRYLIKTRGQQVTLSCSPISGHRSVSWYQQTPGQGLQFLFEYFSETQRNKGNFPGRFSGRQFSNSRSEMNVSTLELGDSALYLCASSLILRSNTGELFFGEGSRLTVL.

This clonotype was picked up a small number of times. The rearrangement uses TRBV20-1 and TRBJ2-7, with D perhaps TRBD2 (5 bases). Trimming removed 0 bases at V and 3 bases at J, with 12 bases between. Germline CDR1 is DFQATT and CDR2 is SNEGSKA (reference sequence). The CDR3 runs to 14 residues. The CDR3 region is CSARDQSGHYEQYF. The CDR3 DNA is TGCAGTGCTAGAGATCAGAGCGGCCACTACGAGCAGTACTTC.

The table lists this clonotype with a few counts. V is TRBV7-8 and J is TRBJ2-1, with no clear D. Germline V gene data show CDR1 as SGHVS and CDR2 as FQNEAQ. The CDR3 is 15 amino acids. V was cut by 5 bases and J by 4 bases, with 15 bases left in between. CDR3 loop: CASSLMVVLYNEQFF. In DNA form, the CDR3 reads TGTGCCAGCAGCCTAATGGTAGTCCTTTACAATGAGCAGTTCTTC. Full variable domain (rest looked up from reference TRBV7-8 and TRBJ2-1): GAGVSQSPRYKVAKRGQDVALRCDPISGHVSLFWYQQALGQGPEFLTYFQNEAQLDKSGLPSDRFFAERPEGSVSTLKIQRTQQEDSAVYLCASSLMVVLYNEQFFGPGTRLTVL.

The sample holds a few counts of this clonotype. The chain couples TRBV6-6 to TRBJ2-1; D perhaps matches TRBD1 (5 bases). Germline lookup yields CDR1 MNHNY and CDR2 SVGAGI (reference sequence). Trimming removed 4 bases from V and 15 bases from J, with 19 bases in between. The CDR3 sequence is 13 residues long. CDR3 protein: CASSSRTGNSRFF. The CDR3 DNA reads as TGTGCCAGCAGTTCGCGAACAGGCAATTCCAGGTTCTTC.

This clonotype came up many times. V gene TRBV20-1 combines with J gene TRBJ1-1; D remains unclear. The germline CDR1 and CDR2 sequences are DFQATT and SNEGSKA (reference sequence). This CDR3 spans 14 amino acids. V dropped 5 bases and J dropped 8 bases, with 21 bases sitting between them. The CDR3 loop reads CSAPGPGFLREAFF. CDR3 in DNA: TGCAGTGCTCCCGGGCCGGGTTTCCTAAGGGAAGCTTTCTTT.

This sequence joins TRBV4-1 and TRBJ1-2, with D tentatively TRBD1 (5 bases). The CDR3 runs 13 residues. V gave up 2 bases and J gave up 8 bases, with 12 bases separating them. Germline CDR1 and CDR2: MGHRA and YSYEKL. The CDR3 sequence is CASSQMGRGGYTF. The CDR3 coding sequence is TGCGCCAGCAGCCAAATGGGTAGGGGAGGCTACACCTTC.

The chain joins TRBV29-1 to TRBJ1-1, with D uncertain. V was cut by 6 bases and J by 4 bases, with 12 bases left in between. The germline gives CDR1 SQVTM, CDR2 ANQGSEA. The CDR3 is made up of 12 amino acids. The CDR3 bases are TGCAGCGTGGTTTGGGGAAGCACTGAAGCTTTCTTT. It codes for CSVVWGSTEAFF.

This clonotype was recorded a few times. The V call is TRBV20-1, the J call TRBJ2-3, with TRBD1 identical over 8 bases. This CDR3 is built from 13 residues. Looked up from germline, CDR1 is DFQATT and CDR2 is SNEGSKA (reference sequence). Trimming at V came to 6 bases and at J to 2 bases, leaving 4 bases not matched to a gene. The CDR3 sequence: CSANRGVTDTQYF. In nucleotides, the CDR3 is TGCAGTGCCAACAGGGGGGTCACAGATACGCAGTATTTT.